These 10 T cell receptor beta chains were sequenced from one sample in a study of blood T cell repertoires in COVID-19. Sequencing used immunoSEQ multiplex PCR; TCRdb keeps in-frame clones, though not all of them. The table shows more than 25,000 clones, with about 84% occurring only once. Sequencing was done on a sample of peripheral blood. The receptors stem from a man aged 50-60 years with active or convalescent COVID-19.

The chain is built from TRBV6-1 and TRBJ1-2; D uncertain. Germline CDR1 and CDR2: MNHNS and SASEGT. CDR3 length: 14 residues. V was cut by 3 bases and J by 2 bases, with 10 bases left in between. The CDR3 bases are TGTGCCAGCAGTGACCGTGAGGAAAACTATGGCTACACCTTC. Its protein product is CASSDREENYGYTF.

The chain has TRBV27 and TRBJ2-5; 12 nucleotides match TRBD2. The V and J ends lost 3 bases and 3 bases, in that order; junction bases with no gene match: 14. The CDR3 contains 19 residues. Germline CDR1 and CDR2: MNHEY and SMNVEV (reference sequence). CDR3 residues: CASSFNLAGGRAIEETQYF. Written as DNA, the CDR3 is TGTGCCAGCAGTTTTAACCTAGCGGGGGGGAGGGCTATTGAAGAGACCCAGTACTTC.

This clone appeared a single time. The rearrangement links TRBV24-1 to TRBJ2-1, with D possibly matching TRBD2 (5 bases). Germline lookup yields CDR1 KGHDR and CDR2 SFDVKD. Trimming pared 3 bases from V and 5 bases from J, leaving 16 bases between. This CDR3 contains 16 residues. The CDR3 sequence: CATSDQKGRGDNEQFF. The CDR3 nucleotides are TGTGCCACCAGTGATCAAAAAGGACGGGGAGACAATGAGCAGTTCTTC.

The V call is TRBV2, the J call TRBJ1-4; a possible D gene is TRBD1 (5 bases). Germline V gene lookup returns CDR1 SNHLY and CDR2 FYNNEI. The CDR3 has 14 residues. V was cut by 3 bases and J by 8 bases, with 13 bases left in between. The CDR3 DNA is TGTGCCAGCAGTGAGCCTTCTAGGGGAGAAAAACTGTTTTTT. Translation: CASSEPSRGEKLFF.

DNA of the CDR3: TGTGCCACCCGTACGGGGTACCAAGAGACCCAGTACTTC. Protein: CATRTGYQETQYF. The chain uses TRBV15 and TRBJ2-5, with D perhaps TRBD2 (5 bases). Per germline, CDR1 LNHNV and CDR2 YYDKDF (reference sequence). With 8 bases removed from V and 0 bases from J, the gap between germline ends came to 10 bases. The CDR3 has 13 amino acids.

The chain couples TRBV6-5 to TRBJ1-2, with 11 bases matching TRBD1. V lost 0 bases, J lost 4 bases, and 4 bases stayed unmatched. Germline assignment: CDR1 MNHEY and CDR2 SVGAGI. The CDR3 consists of 16 residues. CDR3 residues: CASSYSGQGEGYGYTF. In nucleotides, the CDR3 is TGTGCCAGCAGTTACTCGGGACAGGGGGAGGGCTATGGCTACACCTTC.

This chain uses TRBV2 with TRBJ1-6; 9 bases align to TRBD1. V lost 3 bases and J lost 7; bases outside the gene matches: 4. CDR3 length: 15 amino acids. CDR1 and CDR2 (germline): SNHLY, FYNNEI. For the CDR3, the DNA is TGTGCCAGCAGTGATTATACAGGGGGCAATTCACCCCTCCACTTT. Translating it yields CASSDYTGGNSPLHF.

The gene calls are TRBV11-2 and TRBJ2-1; 9 positions match TRBD2. V shed 2 bases and J 8 bases; nucleotides not matched to a gene: 16. This CDR3 has 18 residues. Germline-derived CDR1 and CDR2 are SGHAT and FQNNGV. The CDR3 DNA reads TGTGCCAGCAGCTTAAGTCCCGGCGGGAGGGAGGGGACGGATGAGCAGTTCTTC. Protein: CASSLSPGGREGTDEQFF.

The rearrangement uses TRBV24-1 and TRBJ1-1; the match to TRBD1 covers 7 bases. The CDR3 runs 13 residues. Germline V gene lookup returns CDR1 KGHDR and CDR2 SFDVKD. V shed 4 bases and J 9 bases; nucleotides not matched to a gene: 7. The CDR3 DNA is TGTGCCACCAGTGACCAAATGACAGGGAAAGCTTTCTTT. Translating gives CATSDQMTGKAFF.

V is TRBV24-1 and J is TRBJ2-2; D ambiguous. Per the germline V gene, CDR1 is KGHDR and CDR2 is SFDVKD. V was shortened by 1 base and J by 4 bases, with 6 bases between the two germline ends. The CDR3 spans 14 residues. The CDR3 bases are TGTGCCACCAGTGATTTCCCGGGCACCGGGGAGCTGTTTTTT. Protein product: CATSDFPGTGELFF.